The T cell receptor beta chain described here comes from a study of blood T cell repertoires in COVID-19. Looking at the study overall: Acute-phase and convalescent COVID-19 samples originated in the United States, Italy and Spain. The analysed material was cDNA or gDNA that came from T cells, B-cell-depleted T cells, or PBMCs.

In the authors' workflow: From reference gene primer amplification, estimates of nucleated cell counts were derived. Produced via immunoSEQ multiplex PCR; TCRdb's table is partial and in-frame only. That table supplies the V and J calls and clone size; D and trimming were determined from the DNA. The table shows 150,000 to 200,000 clones, with approximately 83% occurring only once. The clonotype comes from a woman of 80 years or more with active or convalescent COVID-19. The specimen was peripheral blood.

CDR3: CASSPNHRESEQYF. As DNA, the CDR3 is TGTGCCAGCTCACCGAATCACAGGGAAAGCGAGCAGTACTTC. The chain joins TRBV18 to TRBJ2-7, with D tentatively TRBD1 (6 bases). This CDR3 comprises 14 residues. Trimming left V 3 bases short and J 6 bases short, with 15 bases between. Germline assignment: CDR1 KGHSH and CDR2 LQKENI.